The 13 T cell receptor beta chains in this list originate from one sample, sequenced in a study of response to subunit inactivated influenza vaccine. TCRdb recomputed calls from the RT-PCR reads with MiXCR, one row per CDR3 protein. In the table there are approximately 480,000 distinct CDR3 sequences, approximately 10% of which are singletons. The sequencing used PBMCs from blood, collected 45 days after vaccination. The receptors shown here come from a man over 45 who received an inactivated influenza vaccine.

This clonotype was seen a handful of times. The CDR3 nucleotides read TGTGCCAGCTCACCACCTTTTGGGGCCAACGTCCTGACTTTC. Translating gives CASSPPFGANVLTF. The V gene is TRBV18, the J gene TRBJ2-6; D remains ambiguous. The CDR3 has 14 residues. In germline, CDR1 is KGHSH, CDR2 LQKENI. Between the trimmed V and J ends, which lost 0 bases and 3 bases, there was a span of 3 bases.

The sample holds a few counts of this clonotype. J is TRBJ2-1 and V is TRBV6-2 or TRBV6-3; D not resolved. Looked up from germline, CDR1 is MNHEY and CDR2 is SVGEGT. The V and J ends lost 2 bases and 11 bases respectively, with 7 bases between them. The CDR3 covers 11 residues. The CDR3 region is CASSYARQQFF. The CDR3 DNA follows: TGTGCCAGCAGTTACGCGCGCCAGCAGTTCTTC.

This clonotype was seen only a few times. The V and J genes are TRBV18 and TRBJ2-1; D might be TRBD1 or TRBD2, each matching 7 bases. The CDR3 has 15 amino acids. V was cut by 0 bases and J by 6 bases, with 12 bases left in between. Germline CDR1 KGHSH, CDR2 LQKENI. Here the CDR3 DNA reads TGTGCCAGCTCACCACCAACAGGGGAGGGCAATGAGCAGTTCTTC. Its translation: CASSPPTGEGNEQFF.

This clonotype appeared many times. CDR3 nucleotides: TGTGCCAGCAGTTACTCGGGGAGGGGGAGATATAATGAAAAACTGTTTTTT. It translates to CASSYSGRGRYNEKLFF. The chain combines TRBV6-5 with TRBJ1-4, with a weak D call TRBD1 (6 bases). Trimming removed 0 bases from V and 4 bases from J, with 15 bases in between. CDR3 length: 17 residues. Looked up from germline, CDR1 is MNHEY and CDR2 is SVGAGI.

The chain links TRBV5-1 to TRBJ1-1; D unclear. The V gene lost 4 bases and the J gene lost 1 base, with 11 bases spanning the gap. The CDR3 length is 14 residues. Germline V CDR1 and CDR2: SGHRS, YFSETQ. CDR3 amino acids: CASSNSTKNTEAFF. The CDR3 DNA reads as TGCGCCAGCAGCAACTCAACAAAGAACACTGAAGCTTTCTTT.

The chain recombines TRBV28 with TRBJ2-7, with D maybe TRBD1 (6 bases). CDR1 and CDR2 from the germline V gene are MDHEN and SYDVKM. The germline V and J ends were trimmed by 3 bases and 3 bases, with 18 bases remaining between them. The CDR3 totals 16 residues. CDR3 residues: CASSFTIQGPYYEQYF. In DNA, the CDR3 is TGTGCCAGCAGTTTTACCATACAGGGTCCCTACTACGAGCAGTACTTC.

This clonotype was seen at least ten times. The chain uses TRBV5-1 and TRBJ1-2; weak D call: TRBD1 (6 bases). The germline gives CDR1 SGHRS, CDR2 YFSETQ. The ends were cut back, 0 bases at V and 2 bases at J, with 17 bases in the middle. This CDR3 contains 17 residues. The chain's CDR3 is CASSLEAGDQANYGYTF. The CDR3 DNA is TGCGCCAGCAGCTTGGAGGCAGGGGACCAAGCGAACTATGGCTACACCTTC.

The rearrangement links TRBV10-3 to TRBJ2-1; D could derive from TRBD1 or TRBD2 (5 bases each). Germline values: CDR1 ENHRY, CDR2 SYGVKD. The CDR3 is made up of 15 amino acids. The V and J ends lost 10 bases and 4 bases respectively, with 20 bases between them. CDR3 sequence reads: CATAGTSALYNEQFF. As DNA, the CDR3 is TGTGCCACCGCCGGGACCTCAGCTTTGTACAATGAGCAGTTCTTC.

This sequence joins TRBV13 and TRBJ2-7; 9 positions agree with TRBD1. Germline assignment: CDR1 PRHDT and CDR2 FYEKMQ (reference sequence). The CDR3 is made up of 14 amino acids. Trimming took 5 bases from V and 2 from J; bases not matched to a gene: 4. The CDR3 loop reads CASSIGQGTYEQYF. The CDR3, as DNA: TGTGCCAGCAGCATCGGACAGGGGACCTACGAGCAGTACTTC.

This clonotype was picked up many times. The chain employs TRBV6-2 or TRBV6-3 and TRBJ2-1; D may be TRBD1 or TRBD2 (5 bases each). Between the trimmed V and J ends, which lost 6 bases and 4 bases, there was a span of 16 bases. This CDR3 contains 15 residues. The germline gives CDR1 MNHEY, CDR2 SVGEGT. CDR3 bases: TGTGCCAGCAGCGGGACCGCCCCGGGGTACAATGAGCAGTTCTTC. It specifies CASSGTAPGYNEQFF.

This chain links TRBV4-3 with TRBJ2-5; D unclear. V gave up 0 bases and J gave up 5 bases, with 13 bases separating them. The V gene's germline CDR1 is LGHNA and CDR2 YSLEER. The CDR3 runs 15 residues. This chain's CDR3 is CASSQEIPMGETQYF. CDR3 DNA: TGCGCCAGCAGCCAAGAGATCCCCATGGGGGAGACCCAGTACTTC.

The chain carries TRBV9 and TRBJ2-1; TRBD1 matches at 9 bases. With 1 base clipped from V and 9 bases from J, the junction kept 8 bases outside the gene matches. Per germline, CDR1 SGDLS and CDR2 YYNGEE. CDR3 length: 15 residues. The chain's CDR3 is CASSVPPTGGGEQFF. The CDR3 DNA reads TGTGCCAGCAGCGTACCCCCTACAGGGGGCGGTGAGCAGTTCTTC.

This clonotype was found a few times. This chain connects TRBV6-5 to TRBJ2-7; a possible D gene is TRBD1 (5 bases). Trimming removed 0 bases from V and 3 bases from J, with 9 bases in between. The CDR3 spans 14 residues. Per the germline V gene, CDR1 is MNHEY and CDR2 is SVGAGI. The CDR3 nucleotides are TGTGCCAGCAGTTACTCTGCGGACAACTACGAGCAGTACTTC. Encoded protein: CASSYSADNYEQYF.